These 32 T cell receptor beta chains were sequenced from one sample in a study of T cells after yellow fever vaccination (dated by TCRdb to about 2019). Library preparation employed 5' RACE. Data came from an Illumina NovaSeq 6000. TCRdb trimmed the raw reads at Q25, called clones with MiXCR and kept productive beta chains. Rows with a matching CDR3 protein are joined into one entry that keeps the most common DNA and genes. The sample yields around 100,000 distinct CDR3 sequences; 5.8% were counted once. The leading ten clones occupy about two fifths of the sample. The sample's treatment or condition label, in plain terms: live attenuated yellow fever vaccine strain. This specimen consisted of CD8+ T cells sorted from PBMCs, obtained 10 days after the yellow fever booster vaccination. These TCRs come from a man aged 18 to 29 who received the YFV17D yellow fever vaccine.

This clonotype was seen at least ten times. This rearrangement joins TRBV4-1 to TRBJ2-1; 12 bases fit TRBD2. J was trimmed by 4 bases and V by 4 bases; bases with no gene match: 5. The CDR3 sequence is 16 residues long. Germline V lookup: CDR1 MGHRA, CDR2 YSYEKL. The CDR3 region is CASSRTGLAGYNEQFF. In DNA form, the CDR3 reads TGCGCCAGCAGCCGGACAGGACTAGCGGGATACAATGAGCAGTTCTTC.

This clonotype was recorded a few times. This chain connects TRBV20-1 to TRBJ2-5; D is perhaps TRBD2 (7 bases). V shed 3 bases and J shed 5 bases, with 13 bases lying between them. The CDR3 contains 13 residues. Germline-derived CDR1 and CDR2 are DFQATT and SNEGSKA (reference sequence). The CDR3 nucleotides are TGCAGTGCTAGGGCGGGGGCGGAGGAGACCCAGTACTTC. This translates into CSARAGAEETQYF.

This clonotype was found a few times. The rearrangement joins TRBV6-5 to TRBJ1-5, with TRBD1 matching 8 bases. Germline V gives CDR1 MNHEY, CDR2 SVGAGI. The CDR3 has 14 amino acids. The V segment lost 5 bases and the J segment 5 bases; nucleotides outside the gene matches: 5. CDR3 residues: CASSPDRVDQPQHF. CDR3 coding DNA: TGTGCCAGCAGTCCGGACAGGGTGGATCAGCCCCAGCATTTT.

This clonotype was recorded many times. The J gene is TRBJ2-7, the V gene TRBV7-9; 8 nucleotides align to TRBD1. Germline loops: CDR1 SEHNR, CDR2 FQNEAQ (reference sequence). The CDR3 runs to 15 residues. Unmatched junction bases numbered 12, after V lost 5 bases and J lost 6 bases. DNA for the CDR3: TGTGCCAGCAGCCCCCAAATCGGACAGGGCTTCGAGCAGTACTTC. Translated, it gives CASSPQIGQGFEQYF.

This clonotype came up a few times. Here the CDR3 reads CASSPPGMGNEQFF. The CDR3 DNA sequence: TGTGCCAGCTCACCACCGGGGATGGGAAACGAGCAGTTCTTC. The V gene is TRBV18, the J gene TRBJ2-1, with D uncertain. Between the trimmed V and J ends, which lost 0 bases and 10 bases, there was a span of 13 bases. Germline-derived CDR1 and CDR2 are KGHSH and LQKENI. This CDR3 has 14 amino acids.

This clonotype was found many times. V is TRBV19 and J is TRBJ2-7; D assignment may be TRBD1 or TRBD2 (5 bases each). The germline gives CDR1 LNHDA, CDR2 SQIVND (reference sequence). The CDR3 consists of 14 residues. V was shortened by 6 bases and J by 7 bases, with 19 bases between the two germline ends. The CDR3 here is CASSLVPGRGEQYF. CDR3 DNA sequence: TGTGCCAGTAGCCTCGTTCCGGGGCGAGGGGAGCAGTACTTC.

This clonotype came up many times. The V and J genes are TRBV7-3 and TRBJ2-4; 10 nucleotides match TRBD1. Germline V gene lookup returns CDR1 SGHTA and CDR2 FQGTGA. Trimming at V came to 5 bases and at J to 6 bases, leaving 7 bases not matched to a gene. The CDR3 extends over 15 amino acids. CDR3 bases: TGTGCCAGCAGCCCGGGACAGGGGATAGGAAACATTCAGTACTTC. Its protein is CASSPGQGIGNIQYF.

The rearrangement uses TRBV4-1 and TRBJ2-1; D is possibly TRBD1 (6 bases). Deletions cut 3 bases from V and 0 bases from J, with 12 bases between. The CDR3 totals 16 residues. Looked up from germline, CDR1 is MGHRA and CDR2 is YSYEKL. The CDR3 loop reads CASSQVQGYSYNEQFF. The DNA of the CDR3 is TGCGCCAGCAGCCAGGTACAGGGTTACTCCTACAATGAGCAGTTCTTC.

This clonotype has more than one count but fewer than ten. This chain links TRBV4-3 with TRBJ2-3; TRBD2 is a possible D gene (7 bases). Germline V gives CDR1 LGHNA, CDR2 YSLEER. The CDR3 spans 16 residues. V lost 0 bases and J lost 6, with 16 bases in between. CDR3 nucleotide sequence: TGCGCCAGCAGCCAAGATTTGGAGGGGGGGCGGGATACGCAGTATTTT. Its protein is CASSQDLEGGRDTQYF.

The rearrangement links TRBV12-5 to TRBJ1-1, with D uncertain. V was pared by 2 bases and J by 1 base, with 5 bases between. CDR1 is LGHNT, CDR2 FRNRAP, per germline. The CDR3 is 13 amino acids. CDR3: CASGLYKNTEAFF. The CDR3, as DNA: TGTGCTAGTGGTTTGTATAAGAACACTGAAGCTTTCTTT.

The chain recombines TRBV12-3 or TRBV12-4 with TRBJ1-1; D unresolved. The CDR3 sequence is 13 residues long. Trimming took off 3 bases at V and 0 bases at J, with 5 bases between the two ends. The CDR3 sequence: CASSFKMNTEAFF. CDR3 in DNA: TGTGCCAGCAGTTTTAAGATGAACACTGAAGCTTTCTTT.

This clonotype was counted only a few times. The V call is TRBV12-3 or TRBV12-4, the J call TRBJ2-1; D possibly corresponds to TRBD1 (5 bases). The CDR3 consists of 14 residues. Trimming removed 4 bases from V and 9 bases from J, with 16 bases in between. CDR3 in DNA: TGTGCCAGCAGTTCTCAGGGTAAAGGCAGTGAGCAGTTCTTC. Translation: CASSSQGKGSEQFF.

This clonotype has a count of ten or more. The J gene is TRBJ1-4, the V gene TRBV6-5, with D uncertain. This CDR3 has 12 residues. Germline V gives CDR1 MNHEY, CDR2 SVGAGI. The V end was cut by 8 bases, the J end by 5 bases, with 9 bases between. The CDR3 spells CASGVPNEKLFF. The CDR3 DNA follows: TGTGCCAGCGGGGTCCCGAATGAAAAACTGTTTTTT.

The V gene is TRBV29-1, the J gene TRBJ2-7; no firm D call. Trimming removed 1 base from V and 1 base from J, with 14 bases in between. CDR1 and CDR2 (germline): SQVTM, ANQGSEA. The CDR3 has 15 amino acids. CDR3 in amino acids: CSVEVQWTDSYEQYF. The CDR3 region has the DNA TGCAGCGTTGAAGTCCAATGGACGGATTCCTACGAGCAGTACTTC.

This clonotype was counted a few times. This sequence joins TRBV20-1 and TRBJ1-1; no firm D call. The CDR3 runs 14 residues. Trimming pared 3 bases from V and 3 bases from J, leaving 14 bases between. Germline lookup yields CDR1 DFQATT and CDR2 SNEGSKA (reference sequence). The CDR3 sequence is CSAREGPGDTEAFF. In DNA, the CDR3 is TGCAGTGCTAGGGAGGGCCCCGGGGACACTGAAGCTTTCTTT.

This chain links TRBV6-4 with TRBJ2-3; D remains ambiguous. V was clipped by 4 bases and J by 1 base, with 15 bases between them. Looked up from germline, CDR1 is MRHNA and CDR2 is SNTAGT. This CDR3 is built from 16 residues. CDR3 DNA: TGTGCCAGCAGTGTCGACTTATTCATCGGCACAGATACGCAGTATTTT. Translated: CASSVDLFIGTDTQYF.

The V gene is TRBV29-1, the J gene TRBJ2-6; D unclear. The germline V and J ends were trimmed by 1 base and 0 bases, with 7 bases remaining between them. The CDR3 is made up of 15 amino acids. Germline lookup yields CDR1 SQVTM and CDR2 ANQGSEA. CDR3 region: CSVEAGASGANVLTF. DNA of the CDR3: TGCAGCGTTGAAGCAGGTGCCTCTGGGGCCAACGTCCTGACTTTC.

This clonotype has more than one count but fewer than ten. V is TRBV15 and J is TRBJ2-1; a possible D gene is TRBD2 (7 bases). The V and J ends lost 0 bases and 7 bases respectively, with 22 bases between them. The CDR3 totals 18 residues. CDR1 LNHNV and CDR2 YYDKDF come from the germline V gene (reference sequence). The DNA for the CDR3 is TGTGCCACCAGCAGAGACCTCCCCTCCGGGGGGCGGATAAATGAGCAGTTCTTC. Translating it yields CATSRDLPSGGRINEQFF.

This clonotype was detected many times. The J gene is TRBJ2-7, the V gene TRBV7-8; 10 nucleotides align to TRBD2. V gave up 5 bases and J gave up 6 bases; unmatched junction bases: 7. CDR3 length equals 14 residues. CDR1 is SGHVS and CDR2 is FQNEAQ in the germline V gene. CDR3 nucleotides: TGTGCCAGCAGCCCTTTGGTAGCGGGGGGCGAGCAGTACTTC. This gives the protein CASSPLVAGGEQYF.

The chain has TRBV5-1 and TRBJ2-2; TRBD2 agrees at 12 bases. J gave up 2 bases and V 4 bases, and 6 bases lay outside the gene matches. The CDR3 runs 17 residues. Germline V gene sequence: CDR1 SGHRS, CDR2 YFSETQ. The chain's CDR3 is CASSPRTSGDNTGELFF. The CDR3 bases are TGCGCCAGCAGCCCGCGGACTAGCGGGGACAACACCGGGGAGCTGTTTTTT.

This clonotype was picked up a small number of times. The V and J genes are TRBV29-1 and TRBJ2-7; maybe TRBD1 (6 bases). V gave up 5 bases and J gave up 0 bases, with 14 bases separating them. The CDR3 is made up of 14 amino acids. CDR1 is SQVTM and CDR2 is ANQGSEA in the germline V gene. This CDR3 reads CSVRSRGSSYEQYF. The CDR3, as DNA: TGCAGCGTTCGGAGTAGGGGGAGCTCCTACGAGCAGTACTTC.

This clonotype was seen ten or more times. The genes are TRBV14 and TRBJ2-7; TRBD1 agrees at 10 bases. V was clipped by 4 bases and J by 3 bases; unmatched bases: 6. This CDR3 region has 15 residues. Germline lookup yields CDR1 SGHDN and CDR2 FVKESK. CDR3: CASSPIWTGGYEQYF. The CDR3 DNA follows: TGTGCCAGCAGCCCGATATGGACAGGGGGCTACGAGCAGTACTTC.

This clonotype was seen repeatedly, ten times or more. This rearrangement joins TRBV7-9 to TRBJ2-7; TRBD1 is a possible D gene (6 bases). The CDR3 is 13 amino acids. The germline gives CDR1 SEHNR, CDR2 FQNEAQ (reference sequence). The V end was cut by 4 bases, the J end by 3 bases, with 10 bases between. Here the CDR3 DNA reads TGTGCCAGCAGCTCACCGACAGGCTACGAGCAGTACTTC. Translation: CASSSPTGYEQYF.

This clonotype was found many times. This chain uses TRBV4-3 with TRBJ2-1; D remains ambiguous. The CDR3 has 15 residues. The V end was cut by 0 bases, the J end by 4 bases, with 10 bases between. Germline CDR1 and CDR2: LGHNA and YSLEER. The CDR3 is CASSQDEGIYNEQFF. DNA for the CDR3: TGCGCCAGCAGCCAAGACGAAGGAATTTACAATGAGCAGTTCTTC.

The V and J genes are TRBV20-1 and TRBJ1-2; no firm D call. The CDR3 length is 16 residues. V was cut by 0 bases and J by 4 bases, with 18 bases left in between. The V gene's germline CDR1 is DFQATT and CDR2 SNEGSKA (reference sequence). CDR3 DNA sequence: TGCAGTGCTAGAGATATGGAAGCAGATTATCTCTATGGCTACACCTTC. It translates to CSARDMEADYLYGYTF.

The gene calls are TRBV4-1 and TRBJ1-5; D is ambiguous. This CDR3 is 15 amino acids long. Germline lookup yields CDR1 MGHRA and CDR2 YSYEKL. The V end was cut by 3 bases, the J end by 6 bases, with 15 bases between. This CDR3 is CASSQGGVGVQPQHF. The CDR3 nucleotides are TGCGCCAGCAGCCAGGGTGGGGTTGGGGTTCAGCCCCAGCATTTT.

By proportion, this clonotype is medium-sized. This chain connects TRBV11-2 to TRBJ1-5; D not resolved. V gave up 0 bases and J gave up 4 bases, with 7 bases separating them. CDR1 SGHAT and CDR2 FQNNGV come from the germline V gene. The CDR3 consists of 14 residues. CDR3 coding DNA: TGTGCCAGCAGCTTAGATGGCGGGAATCAGCCCCAGCATTTT. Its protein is CASSLDGGNQPQHF. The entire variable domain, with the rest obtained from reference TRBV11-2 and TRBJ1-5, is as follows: EAGVAQSPRYKIIEKRQSVAFWCNPISGHATLYWYQQILGQGPKLLIQFQNNGVVDDSQLPKDRFSAERLKGVDSTLKIQPAKLEDSAVYLCASSLDGGNQPQHFGDGTRLSIL.

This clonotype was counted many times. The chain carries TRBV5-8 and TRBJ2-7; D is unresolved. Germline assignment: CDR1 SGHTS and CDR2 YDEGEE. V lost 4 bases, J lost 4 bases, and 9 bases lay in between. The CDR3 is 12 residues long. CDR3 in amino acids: CASSGIEYEQYF. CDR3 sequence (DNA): TGTGCCAGCAGCGGGATTGAGTACGAGCAGTACTTC. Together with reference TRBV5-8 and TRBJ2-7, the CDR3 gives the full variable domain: EAGVTQSPTHLIKTRGQQATLRCSPISGHTSVYWYQQALGLGLQFLLWYDEGEERNRGNFPPRFSGRQFPNYSSELNVNALELEDSALYLCASSGIEYEQYFGPGTRLTVT.

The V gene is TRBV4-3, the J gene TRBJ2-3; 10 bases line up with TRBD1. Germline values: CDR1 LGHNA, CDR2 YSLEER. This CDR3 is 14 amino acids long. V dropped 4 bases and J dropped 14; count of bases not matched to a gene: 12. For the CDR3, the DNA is TGCGCCAGCAGCCCCGGCCTGGCGACAGGGGGCGCGTATTTT. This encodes CASSPGLATGGAYF.

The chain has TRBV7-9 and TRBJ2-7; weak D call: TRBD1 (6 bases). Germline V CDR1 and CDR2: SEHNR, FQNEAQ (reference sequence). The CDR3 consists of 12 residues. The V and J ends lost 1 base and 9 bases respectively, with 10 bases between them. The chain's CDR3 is CASSLGTEPQYF. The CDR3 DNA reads TGTGCCAGCAGCTTAGGGACAGAGCCGCAGTACTTC.

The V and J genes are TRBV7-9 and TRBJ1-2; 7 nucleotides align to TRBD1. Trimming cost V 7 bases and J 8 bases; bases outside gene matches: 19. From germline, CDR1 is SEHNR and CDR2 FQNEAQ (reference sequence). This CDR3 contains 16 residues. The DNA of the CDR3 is TGTGCCAGCACCAGCTTAGGAATGACAGGGAGGTACGGCTACACCTTC. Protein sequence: CASTSLGMTGRYGYTF.

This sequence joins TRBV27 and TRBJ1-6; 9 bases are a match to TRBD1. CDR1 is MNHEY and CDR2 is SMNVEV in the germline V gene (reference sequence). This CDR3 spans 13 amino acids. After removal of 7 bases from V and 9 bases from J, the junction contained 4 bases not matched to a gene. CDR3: CASTTGGGSPLHF. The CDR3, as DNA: TGTGCCAGCACGACAGGGGGAGGTTCACCCCTCCACTTT.